These 21 T cell receptor beta chains were all obtained from the same sample, sequenced in a study of shared clonotypes between healthy human individuals (dated by TCRdb to 2018 to 2020). Preparation of the library involved the immunoSEQ multiplex PCR assay. The clones in this table, taken by TCRdb from immuneACCESS, are in-frame only. Not every clone is retained; where verified, under half of the shortfall comes from an unresolved V gene, and the cause of the rest is unknown. A total of about 1.1 million clones appear in this sample, around 82% of them only once. The top ten hold around 0.61% of the sample. Input material: memory CD4+ T cells from PBMCs. The cell subset or site label on this specimen signifies: CD45RA-negative fraction. The receptors were gathered from a man aged 18 to 35 in good health. Some clones in this sample may be carry-over from other donors' samples.

The chain combines TRBV10-3 with TRBJ2-7; no firm D call. Trimming took 5 bases from V and 5 from J, leaving 10 bases between them. Per germline, CDR1 ENHRY and CDR2 SYGVKD. The CDR3 runs 12 residues. Written as DNA, the CDR3 is TGTGCCATCAGTATTTCTTCCGACGAGCAGTACTTC. This encodes CAISISSDEQYF.

V gene TRBV18 combines with J gene TRBJ1-2; D remains ambiguous. The CDR3 is made up of 13 amino acids. V was pared by 1 base and J by 8 bases, with 11 bases between. Germline lookup yields CDR1 KGHSH and CDR2 LQKENI. CDR3 DNA: TGTGCCAGCTCACCACGGTTAGATTTCGGCTACACCTTC. It yields the protein CASSPRLDFGYTF.

The chain joins TRBV29-1 to TRBJ1-1, with D unresolved. CDR3 length: 13 residues. The germline V gene encodes CDR1 SQVTM and CDR2 ANQGSEA. Trimming took 5 bases from V and 3 from J, leaving 13 bases between them. The chain's CDR3 is CSVSRGQDTEAFF. CDR3 coding DNA: TGCAGCGTTTCACGAGGGCAGGACACTGAAGCTTTCTTT.

On this clone: A much larger clone differs by one base, so this may be a read error. Other nucleotide sequences from this sample produce the same CDR3. The chain employs TRBV7-8 and TRBJ2-1; D ambiguous. Germline V lookup: CDR1 SGHVS, CDR2 FQNEAQ. V lost 2 bases and J 7 bases, leaving 3 bases between the germline ends. This CDR3 has 11 residues. CDR3 sequence (DNA): TGTGCCAGCAGCTTACTAAATGAGCAGTTCTTC. It specifies CASSLLNEQFF.

This chain uses TRBV19 with TRBJ2-7, with TRBD2 matching over 7 bases. From germline, CDR1 is LNHDA and CDR2 SQIVND (reference sequence). The CDR3 has 16 amino acids. The junction had 11 bases not matched to a gene; V was cut back by 4 bases and J by 2 bases. The CDR3 here is CASSTAVAGAAYEQYF. For the CDR3, the DNA is TGTGCCAGTAGTACCGCCGTGGCGGGAGCTGCCTACGAGCAGTACTTC.

This clone was counted a few times. The same CDR3 also results from other DNA sequences found in this sample. The chain employs TRBV28 and TRBJ2-5; 8 bases line up with TRBD1. The V gene end was trimmed by 0 bases and the J gene end by 4 bases; junction bases not matched to a gene: 4. CDR3 length: 15 amino acids. Germline CDR1 and CDR2: MDHEN and SYDVKM. The CDR3 reads CASSLWAGGGETQYF. The CDR3 DNA follows: TGTGCCAGCAGTTTATGGGCAGGGGGCGGAGAGACCCAGTACTTC.

Many counts were recorded for this clone. Additional DNA sequences in this sample encode the identical CDR3. The rearrangement uses TRBV29-1 and TRBJ2-3; 7 bases line up with TRBD2. The germline V gene encodes CDR1 SQVTM and CDR2 ANQGSEA. This CDR3 spans 14 amino acids. V gave up 4 bases and J gave up 1 base; unmatched junction bases: 5. DNA for the CDR3: TGCAGCGTTGTTAGACTAGCAGGCACAGATACGCAGTATTTT. Its protein product is CSVVRLAGTDTQYF.

The V and J genes are TRBV7-2 and TRBJ2-5, with D unresolved. The CDR3 covers 12 residues. Looked up from germline, CDR1 is SGHTA and CDR2 is FQGNSA. Trimming removed 4 bases at V and 5 bases at J, with 8 bases between. CDR3 nucleotide sequence: TGTGCCAGCAGCTACCATCGGGAGACCCAGTACTTC. Its translation is CASSYHRETQYF.

This clone has ten or more counts. The rearrangement joins TRBV9 to TRBJ2-6; no definite D call. Trimming shortened V by 0 bases and J by 0 bases, and 16 bases separated the two germline ends. Per the germline V gene, CDR1 is SGDLS and CDR2 is YYNGEE. CDR3 length: 19 amino acids. The CDR3 coding sequence is TGTGCCAGCAGCGTAGACGCCAGGCCGCGAAGCTCTGGGGCCAACGTCCTGACTTTC. Residues: CASSVDARPRSSGANVLTF.

For this clone: At one end the junction does not follow the germline gene, possibly because of a read error. The genes are TRBV5-1 and TRBJ2-7; D possibly uses TRBD1 or TRBD2 (6 bases each). CDR3 length equals 14 residues. Germline lookup yields CDR1 SGHRS and CDR2 YFSETQ. CDR3 in amino acids: CTSSLEGTSYEQYF. The CDR3 DNA reads TGCACCAGCAGCTTGGAGGGGACATCCTACGAGCAGTACTTC.

This clone was recorded once. The V and J genes are TRBV4-1 and TRBJ2-1, with 9 bases identical to TRBD1. The V and J ends lost 0 bases and 9 bases, in that order; junction bases with no gene match: 6. This CDR3 has 15 residues. Germline V lookup: CDR1 MGHRA, CDR2 YSYEKL. The CDR3 sequence: CASSQDGQGRGEQFF. Here the CDR3 DNA reads TGCGCCAGCAGCCAAGATGGACAGGGGCGAGGTGAGCAGTTCTTC.

The genes are TRBV9 and TRBJ2-1, with 7 bases lining up with TRBD2. The CDR3 extends over 17 amino acids. The trim removed 0 bases at V and 5 bases at J, leaving 11 bases unmatched. CDR1 is SGDLS, CDR2 YYNGEE, per germline. This chain's CDR3 is CASSVATGASGNNEQFF. The DNA of the CDR3 is TGTGCCAGCAGCGTAGCTACTGGGGCTAGCGGTAACAATGAGCAGTTCTTC.

The CDR3 spells CASRRGQTNTGELFF. The DNA for the CDR3 is TGTGCCAGCAGGCGGGGACAGACGAACACCGGGGAGCTGTTTTTT. This chain links TRBV6-6 with TRBJ2-2; weak D call: TRBD1 (7 bases). V was cut by 6 bases and J by 0 bases, with 11 bases left in between. Germline V CDR1 and CDR2: MNHNY, SVGAGI (reference sequence). This CDR3 is built from 15 residues.

The chain links TRBV6-1 to TRBJ2-1; D unclear. The CDR3 totals 13 residues. The V and J ends lost 8 bases and 5 bases respectively, with 13 bases between them. CDR1 and CDR2 from the germline V gene are MNHNS and SASEGT. The CDR3 nucleotides read TGTGCCAGCGTTACTACGACTGACAATGAGCAGTTCTTC. Translation: CASVTTTDNEQFF.

CDR3 sequence: CASTETGSKTQYF. The CDR3 coding sequence is TGTGCCAGCACCGAGACAGGGTCGAAGACCCAGTACTTC. The V gene is TRBV6-5, the J gene TRBJ2-5, with TRBD1 matching over 7 bases. The trim removed 7 bases at V and 6 bases at J, leaving 8 bases unmatched. The CDR3 has 13 amino acids. Per the germline V gene, CDR1 is MNHEY and CDR2 is SVGAGI.

The V call is TRBV10-3, the J call TRBJ2-6; 8 bases match TRBD1. Trimming at V came to 4 bases and at J to 2 bases, leaving 7 bases not matched to a gene. Germline CDR1 ENHRY, CDR2 SYGVKD. The CDR3 length is 17 residues. CDR3 residues: CAISGRTGTPGANVLTF. The CDR3 bases are TGTGCCATCAGTGGGAGGACAGGGACGCCTGGGGCCAACGTCCTGACTTTC.

The chain joins TRBV6-1 to TRBJ1-2, with D maybe TRBD1 (6 bases). Germline-derived CDR1 and CDR2 are MNHNS and SASEGT. The CDR3 extends over 11 amino acids. Trimming stripped 6 bases from V and 7 bases from J, with 9 bases between. CDR3 sequence reads: CASSRGLGYTF. The CDR3 DNA follows: TGTGCCAGCAGCAGGGGACTTGGCTACACCTTC.

The rearrangement joins TRBV28 to TRBJ1-1; the D is unclear. V was shortened by 6 bases and J by 2 bases, with 13 bases between the two germline ends. The CDR3 length is 14 residues. Germline CDR1 MDHEN, CDR2 SYDVKM. The CDR3 reads CASRLVQFNTEAFF. The CDR3, as DNA: TGTGCCAGCAGATTAGTACAGTTCAACACTGAAGCTTTCTTT.

The chain has TRBV7-3 and TRBJ1-2; a weak D match, TRBD1 (6 bases). Germline CDR1 reads SGHTA; CDR2 reads FQGTGA. Trimming shortened V by 2 bases and J by 4 bases, and 14 bases separated the two germline ends. This CDR3 region has 15 residues. The CDR3 loop reads CASSLRGGAGYGYTF. Here the CDR3 DNA reads TGTGCCAGCAGCTTACGGGGGGGCGCCGGCTATGGCTACACCTTC.

This clone has a single count. The V gene is TRBV5-6, the J gene TRBJ2-1; 10 nucleotides match TRBD1. CDR1 and CDR2 from the germline V gene are SGHDT and YYEEEE. CDR3 length: 17 amino acids. With 4 bases clipped from V and 7 bases from J, the junction kept 14 bases outside the gene matches. Written as DNA, the CDR3 is TGTGCCAGCAGCGCGCTAGGGACAGGGGTCCATACTAATGAGCAGTTCTTC. This gives the protein CASSALGTGVHTNEQFF.

CDR3 sequence: CASSVVPADGTEAFF. The CDR3 coding sequence is TGTGCCAGCAGCGTAGTTCCCGCGGATGGGACTGAAGCTTTCTTT. The chain carries TRBV9 and TRBJ1-1, with no clear D. The CDR3 extends over 15 amino acids. Germline V lookup: CDR1 SGDLS, CDR2 YYNGEE. Trimming took off 0 bases at V and 5 bases at J, with 14 bases between the two ends. The full variable domain, in which reference TRBV9 and TRBJ1-1 provide the parts outside the CDR3, is DSGVTQTPKHLITATGQRVTLRCSPRSGDLSVYWYQQSLDQGLQFLIQYYNGEERAKGNILERFSAQQFPDLHSELNLSSLELGDSALYFCASSVVPADGTEAFFGQGTRLTVV.